The clone carrying this TCR beta chain was counted between two and nine times. Its antigen remains unidentified. This sample stems from a study of blood T cells in healthy people across ages. At the level of the study: About one barcoded beta molecule was captured per two T cells (by template switching).

The V and J ends lost 4 bases and 3 bases respectively, with 12 bases between them. The CDR3 sequence is 14 residues long. Germline CDR1 SGDLS, CDR2 YYNGEE. Through a sample-barcoded 5' primer and a J-beta primer mix, a second PCR was run for 7 to 11 cycles. Each CDR3 protein gets one entry after TCRdb re-called the 5' RACE reads with MiXCR. The repertoire consists of around 700,000 distinct CDR3 sequences, with roughly 25% occurring once and the leading ten covering 9.4%. Overall study findings and caveats: In the absence of known donor CMV status, changes in expanded clonotypes were possibly confounded.

This same sample was also taken into another study, of T cells of mothers and their children. That publication notes: Three healthy Caucasian mothers, along with their six children, served as the donors. Mothers gave over 8 million TCR beta CDR3 reads each, and children around 2.9 million each.

The receptor was derived from a boy between 10 and 17 years old in good health. The V call is TRBV9, the J call TRBJ2-3; no firm D call. Sequencing used blood. CDR3 residues: CASSPTRLTDTQYF. CDR3 coding DNA: TGTGCCAGCAGCCCCACAAGACTGACAGATACGCAGTATTTT.